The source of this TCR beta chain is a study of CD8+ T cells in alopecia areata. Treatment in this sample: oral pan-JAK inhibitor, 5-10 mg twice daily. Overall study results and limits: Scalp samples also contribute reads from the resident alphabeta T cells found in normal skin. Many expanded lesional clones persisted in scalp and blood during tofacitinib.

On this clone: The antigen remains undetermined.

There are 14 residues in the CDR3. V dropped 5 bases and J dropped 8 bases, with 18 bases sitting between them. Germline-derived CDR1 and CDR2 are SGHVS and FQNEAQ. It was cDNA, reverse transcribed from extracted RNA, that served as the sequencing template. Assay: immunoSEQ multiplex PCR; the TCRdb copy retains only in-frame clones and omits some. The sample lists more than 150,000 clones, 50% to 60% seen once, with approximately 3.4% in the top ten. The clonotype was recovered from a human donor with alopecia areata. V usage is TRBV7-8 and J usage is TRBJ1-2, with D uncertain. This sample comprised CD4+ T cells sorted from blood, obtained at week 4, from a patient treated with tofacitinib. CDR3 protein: CASSPENRPRGYTF. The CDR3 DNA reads TGTGCCAGCAGCCCCGAAAACCGACCAAGGGGCTACACCTTC.